Below, 3 T cell receptor beta chains from the same sample are listed, as sequenced in a study of a mutant IDH1 vaccine in newly diagnosed glioma. Time point indicated: baseline, week 1 (first vaccination visit). Treatment specified: pre-vaccination baseline after standard-of-care therapy. Sequencing was performed with immunoSEQ multiplex PCR; in TCRdb, only in-frame clones are kept and a portion is missing. The data contain about 59,000 clones, about 91% of them singletons. The sequences come from PBMCs, collected from a glioma patient treated with radiotherapy, temozolomide or both. The receptors were gathered from a man in his fifties or sixties with glioma.

The chain recombines TRBV5-1 with TRBJ1-2, with D maybe TRBD1 (5 bases). The CDR3 is made up of 15 amino acids. V was pared by 6 bases and J by 4 bases, with 19 bases between. CDR1 and CDR2 (germline): SGHRS, YFSETQ. In DNA form, the CDR3 reads TGCGCCAGCAACCTCAGGGAGGGCAGCAGCTATGGCTACACCTTC. Residues: CASNLREGSSYGYTF. Supplemented by reference TRBV5-1 and TRBJ1-2, the full variable domain reads KAGVTQTPRYLIKTRGQQVTLSCSPISGHRSVSWYQQTPGQGLQFLFEYFSETQRNKGNFPGRFSGRQFSNSRSEMNVSTLELGDSALYLCASNLREGSSYGYTFGSGTRLTVV.

V is TRBV7-9 and J is TRBJ2-1; 9 positions agree with TRBD1. Germline CDR1 and CDR2: SEHNR and FQNEAQ (reference sequence). The CDR3 consists of 15 residues. The V gene end was trimmed by 5 bases and the J gene end by 8 bases; junction bases not matched to a gene: 10. The DNA of the CDR3 is TGTGCCAGCAGCACTGACAGGGGGGCATCGGATGAGCAGTTCTTC. Translating it yields CASSTDRGASDEQFF.

The gene calls are TRBV9 and TRBJ2-3; 8 nucleotides agree with TRBD2. After removal of 4 bases from V and 2 bases from J, the junction contained 9 bases not matched to a gene. Germline CDR1 and CDR2: SGDLS and YYNGEE. There are 16 residues in the CDR3. The CDR3 region has the DNA TGTGCCAGCAGCCGTACCCGGGGGGGTCCCACAGATACGCAGTATTTT. As protein: CASSRTRGGPTDTQYF.